This T cell receptor (beta chain) was captured by sequencing in a study of cytomegalovirus exposure and HLA in healthy donors. This PCR relied on a set of 60 Vbeta primers and 13 Jbeta primers. This table comes from immunoSEQ multiplex PCR, and its TCRdb copy is limited to in-frame clones, with some not included. The table records about 160,000 clones, 65% to 80% of them present only once. The CDR3 consists of 14 residues. From germline, CDR1 is SGHDT and CDR2 YYEEEE. Trimming took off 1 base at V and 4 bases at J, with 9 bases between the two ends. Sample: PBMCs. The chain joins TRBV5-6 to TRBJ2-1, with D unresolved. The TCR sequence derives from a female donor in good health and CMV-seronegative. CDR3 region: CASSLRWSYNEQFF. DNA for the CDR3: TGTGCCAGCAGCTTGAGATGGAGTTACAATGAGCAGTTCTTC.